The clone carrying this T cell receptor (beta chain) was counted a few times. Using a J-beta primer mix together with a sample-barcoded 5' primer, a second PCR was run for roughly 6 to 12 cycles. TCRdb used MiXCR to reprocess the 5' RACE reads, holding one entry per CDR3 protein. The sample contains a few hundred thousand distinct CDR3 sequences, 25% to 30% of which appear only once. These data are taken from a study of blood T cells in healthy people across ages. At the level of the study: Roughly one uniquely barcoded beta molecule per two T cells was captured.

Looked up from germline, CDR1 is SGHTA and CDR2 is FQGTGA. The V end lost 6 bases, the J end lost 4 bases, and 12 bases lay between the germline ends. The CDR3 has 13 residues. Sequencing was performed on blood. This clonotype originated in a woman in her seventies in good health. The chain links TRBV7-3 to TRBJ2-5, with D tentatively TRBD2 (7 bases). The DNA for the CDR3 is TGTGCCAGCAGTAGGGGGGGAGCAGAGACCCAGTACTTC. It codes for CASSRGGAETQYF. The full variable domain, rest sourced from reference TRBV7-3 and TRBJ2-5, is GAGVSQTPSNKVTEKGKYVELRCDPISGHTALYWYRQSLGQGPEFLIYFQGTGAADDSGLPNDRFFAVRPEGSVSTLKIQRTERGDSAVYLCASSRGGAETQYFGPGTRLLVL.